One and the same sample provided the 11 T cell receptor beta chains below, sequenced in a study of T cell responses to AZD1222 COVID-19 vaccine (dated by TCRdb to about 2021). Read against the paper, the sample's time point label means: about 28 days (+/-7) after the second vaccine dose. Receptor libraries were prepared by the immunoSEQ multiplex PCR assay. Entries here come from immuneACCESS through TCRdb and include only in-frame sequences with V and J called. Some clones fail to appear in such tables; in the studies checked, an unresolved V gene covers under half of the shortfall, and the cause of the remainder is unknown. This sample is represented by more than 150,000 clones; 88% of them were singletons. The ten largest make up roughly a quarter of the sample. This sample comprised peripheral blood, obtained 28 days after the second AZD1222 dose. Receptors were obtained from an adult who received the AZD1222 COVID-19 vaccine.

The chain uses TRBV6-6 and TRBJ1-2, with D perhaps matching TRBD1 (6 bases). CDR3 size: 12 residues. Germline values: CDR1 MNHNY, CDR2 SVGAGI (reference sequence). The ends were cut back, 7 bases at V and 7 bases at J, with 13 bases in the middle. The CDR3 loop is CASIDPGAGYTF. The CDR3 region has the DNA TGTGCCAGCATCGACCCAGGGGCTGGCTACACCTTC.

The V call is TRBV5-1, the J call TRBJ2-7; possibly TRBD1 for D (6 bases). The CDR3 covers 14 residues. Germline V lookup: CDR1 SGHRS, CDR2 YFSETQ. Trimming removed 5 bases from V and 6 bases from J, with 18 bases in between. The CDR3 region is CASSSIGGSLEQYF. The CDR3 nucleotides read TGCGCCAGCAGTTCTATAGGGGGATCCCTCGAGCAGTACTTC.

V and J are TRBV7-4 and TRBJ2-2, with D possibly being TRBD2 (6 bases). CDR1 and CDR2 (germline): SGHVT, SQSDAQ. The ends were cut back, 1 base at V and 4 bases at J, with 25 bases in the middle. This CDR3 spans 20 amino acids. The CDR3 loop reads CASSLGFRWGGTWGTGELFF. The CDR3, as DNA: TGTGCCAGCAGCTTAGGTTTCCGATGGGGCGGGACTTGGGGCACCGGGGAGCTGTTTTTT.

This chain connects TRBV5-4 to TRBJ2-1; tentative D call: TRBD1 (6 bases). The CDR3 runs 15 residues. Germline V gene data show CDR1 as SGHNT and CDR2 as YYREEE (reference sequence). Trimming removed 5 bases from V and 0 bases from J, with 12 bases in between. CDR3 loop: CASRQGQSSYNEQFF. Here the CDR3 DNA reads TGTGCCAGCAGGCAAGGACAGAGCTCCTACAATGAGCAGTTCTTC.

The chain uses TRBV21-1 and TRBJ1-1. TRBV21-1 is recorded as a pseudogene. The CDR3 is 19 amino acids. The CDR3 region is CASSKPGAVSPLPNTEAFF. The DNA for the CDR3 is TGTGCCAGCAGCAAACCGGGGGCAGTGTCCCCCCTACCGAACACTGAAGCTTTCTTT.

This chain connects TRBV19 to TRBJ2-3; 13 nucleotides line up with TRBD2. CDR1 LNHDA and CDR2 SQIVND come from the germline V gene (reference sequence). V lost 4 bases and J lost 2; bases outside the gene matches: 3. CDR3 size: 16 residues. As DNA, the CDR3 is TGTGCCAGTAGTAAAACTAGCGGGAGGGCCACAGATACGCAGTATTTT. Encoded protein: CASSKTSGRATDTQYF.

This clone was detected a few times. This chain uses TRBV3-1 (or the pseudogene TRBV3-2) with TRBJ1-3, with D perhaps matching TRBD1 (5 bases). The V end was cut by 0 bases, the J end by 4 bases, with 10 bases between. Germline loops: CDR1 LGHDT, CDR2 YNNKEL (reference sequence). The CDR3 length is 15 residues. The CDR3 is CASSQEGGTGNTIYF. In DNA, the CDR3 is TGTGCCAGCAGCCAAGAGGGGGGAACAGGAAACACCATATATTTT.

This clone was found once. The V and J genes are TRBV29-1 and TRBJ2-1; D is uncertain. CDR3 length: 10 amino acids. The germline V gene has CDR1 SQVTM and CDR2 ANQGSEA. V lost 4 bases to trimming and J lost 3 bases, with 1 base between them. The CDR3 spells CSVGYNEQFF. In nucleotides, the CDR3 is TGCAGCGTTGGCTACAATGAGCAGTTCTTC.

This clone was detected only once. This chain links TRBV15 with TRBJ1-4; D perhaps matches TRBD1 (5 bases). CDR1 is LNHNV, CDR2 YYDKDF, per germline (reference sequence). The CDR3 has 17 residues. The V end was cut by 5 bases, the J end by 4 bases, with 20 bases between. CDR3 sequence: CATSGSYRDVFNEKLFF. For the CDR3, the DNA is TGTGCCACCAGCGGCTCCTACCGGGACGTTTTTAATGAAAAACTGTTTTTT.

Only a few counts were recorded for this clone. The rearrangement uses TRBV5-1 and TRBJ1-5; possibly TRBD1 for D (6 bases). Germline V lookup: CDR1 SGHRS, CDR2 YFSETQ. There are 16 residues in the CDR3. Trimming removed 0 bases at V and 1 base at J, with 11 bases between. The CDR3 DNA sequence: TGCGCCAGCAGCTTGGAAGGAGGGGGAAGCAATCAGCCCCAGCATTTT. Protein product: CASSLEGGGSNQPQHF.

This CDR3 reads CASSPVSSGGLNEQFF. The DNA for the CDR3 is TGTGCCAGCAGCCCCGTCTCTAGCGGGGGACTCAATGAGCAGTTCTTC. The chain joins TRBV9 to TRBJ2-1; TRBD2 matches at 10 bases. The V and J ends lost 4 bases and 6 bases, in that order; junction bases with no gene match: 10. The germline CDR1 and CDR2 sequences are SGDLS and YYNGEE. This CDR3 comprises 16 residues.